This T cell receptor beta chain is from a study of monozygotic twins with inflammatory bowel disease. Study-wide results and limits: Among twins, concordant and discordant pairs did not differ in repertoire similarity, possibly from limited power. IBD patients exhibited fewer clonotypes shared with other individuals than healthy twins, particularly with disease activity.

Points on this clonotype: Its matching antigen is unknown.

The CDR3 totals 16 residues. The germline V gene encodes CDR1 DFQATT and CDR2 SNEGSKA (reference sequence). TCRdb re-called the 5' RACE reads, yielding one record per CDR3 amino acid sequence without DNA. The sample data list 200,000 to 250,000 distinct CDR3 sequences. This receptor was obtained from a human donor with ulcerative colitis or Crohn's disease, or a healthy co-twin of an affected twin (not recorded which). V usage is TRBV20-1 and J usage is TRBJ1-1. The sample consisted of blood. The CDR3 region is CSARDHLGPPNTEAFF.